Below, one T cell receptor beta chain is given with its context. The sample originates from a study of T-cell memory formation after mild COVID-19. The J segment lost 0 bases and the V segment lost 6 bases, leaving 9 bases of the junction unmatched. CDR3 length: 16 residues. TCRdb fed the 5' RACE reads into MiXCR, producing one record per CDR3 protein. The table has hundreds of thousands of distinct CDR3 sequences, roughly 15% seen once. The sequenced sample was PBMCs or a T cell subset sorted from them (not recorded which). The chain employs TRBV12-3 or TRBV12-4 and TRBJ1-1, with 8 positions matching TRBD1. This sequence originates from a man younger than 35 who had mild COVID-19 (a few samples of this study predate the infection). Cell type and time point are not known. The CDR3 loop reads CASSQRTGSLNTEAFF. DNA of the CDR3: TGTGCCAGCAGCCAGAGGACAGGGTCCTTGAACACTGAAGCTTTCTTT.